This T cell receptor (beta chain) was sequenced in a study of beta chain features in type 1 diabetes (dated by TCRdb to between 2018 and 2020). For the wider study: Patients and healthy donors did not differ in mean age, gender distribution, total cell number or subset yield. A total of 107,917,701 sorted cells were examined across all samples, and the number of cells per subset was strongly correlated with RNA yield. In the study, TCRB repertoires of sorted circulating CD4+ T cell subsets from recently diagnosed type 1 diabetes patients were compared with those of matched healthy donors. Whereas all 30 or so donors provided naive and central memory subsets, regulatory and stem cell-like memory subsets were isolated from just 8 patients and about 8 healthy donors.

Details on this clone: It has no known antigen specificity. It has no much larger one-base neighbor in the sample; base qualities were not kept.

From each donor, a single peripheral blood sample of 95 to 150 mL on average was drawn into heparinised tubes. A BD FACSAria II was used to sort naive, central memory, regulatory and stem cell-like memory CD4+ T cells with a panel that included CD45RO, CCR7, CD25, CD127, CD95 and CD27. Purity was above 95% for every sorted population. Right away, PBMCs were isolated by Lymphoprep density gradient centrifugation and were stained directly, with no culture step. So that batch effects would be minimized, each experiment stained and sorted samples in pairs, pairing one healthy donor with one patient. The entire amount of isolated RNA was reverse transcribed using the High Capacity cDNA Reverse Transcription Kit, so the sequenced TCRB transcripts were expressed ones. Deep immunoSEQ sequencing was applied to naive, central memory and regulatory T cell samples, giving an average of roughly 3.6 million total reads per sample. Sorted cells were lysed in RLT buffer and RNA was extracted with DNase-treated RNeasy Micro or Mini kits, depending on cell number. Each cell subset was processed on its own to prevent cross-contamination, while patient and healthy donor samples were processed together. TCRB sequences were amplified from cDNA with the immunoSEQ multiplex PCR, producing 87-bp fragments spanning the CDR3 region. Sequencing of the amplicons was performed on the Illumina HiSeq platform. Concerning the study's data processing: Synthetic template baselines were used to correct PCR bias computationally, reads within Hamming distance 2 were collapsed together, and singletons that could not be merged were discarded. By aligning reads against IMGT, V, D and J genes, CDR3 length, and insertions or deletions at six rearrangement sites were assigned. Within each subset, clonotype counts were normalized to sorted cell number, after which true diversity and Gini coefficients were computed with the tcR R package. The overlap coefficient, calculated on TCRB nucleotide sequences, was used to measure repertoire sharing. TCRdb re-hosts the immuneACCESS table, in-frame sequences only. Its copies lack some clones; in the studies checked, an unresolved V gene accounts for under half of them, and the cause for the rest is not known. V and J calls and clone size are given by that table; D and trimming were obtained from the DNA. Counted in this sample were about 220,000 clones; approximately 10% of them appeared once. 1% to 1.5% of the sample lies in the top ten.

The paper's findings and limits, for the study overall: Naive, central memory and regulatory TCRB repertoires appeared to be more similar among patients than among healthy donors. Because cDNA was sequenced instead of genomic DNA, activated cells with high expression could be over-represented, although the groups did not differ in activation or CD3 levels. At VDJ recombination sites, type 1 diabetes patients had fewer insertions and more deleted nucleotides, which implies abnormalities in thymic rearrangement. Shorter templates might be favored by PCR, yet because patient and control samples were amplified and corrected together, any such skew would affect both groups equally. Type 1 diabetes patients showed a moderate but significant shortening of TCRB CDR3 length in all four CD4+ subsets. Only small numbers of individuals were included in the HLA sub-analyses, which left unresolved whether HLA type had any influence on TCRB rearrangement.

Ends trimmed: V by 1 base, J by 4 bases; bases unmatched to a gene: 8. The germline V gene (reference sequence) sets CDR1 to SGHNT and CDR2 to YYREEE. The CDR3 contains 16 residues, cysteine and phenylalanine counted. The DNA shown is the 48-base CDR3, in frame from base 1. The sequenced material came from central memory CD4+ T cells from blood. The clonotype originates from a man younger than 35 in good health. The chain was built from TRBV5-4 and TRBJ2-3; 8 nucleotides in the junction match TRBD2. CDR3 reads: CASSLSAGGGPDTQYF. The DNA sequence reads TGTGCCAGCAGCTTGTCTGCGGGAGGTGGCCCAGATACGCAGTATTTT.